These T cell receptor beta chains were read from a single sample in a study of blood T cells in healthy people across ages. Via MiXCR, TCRdb re-called the 5' RACE reads, giving one row per CDR3 protein. The table includes 650,000 to 800,000 distinct CDR3 sequences, 52% detected once. Sequenced sample: blood. The receptors were sampled from a woman of 80 years or more in good health. CDR3s include the opening cysteine and the closing phenylalanine or tryptophan.

J gene | V gene | CDR3 protein
TRBJ2-1 | TRBV6-4 | CASSDSSGEYNEQFF
TRBJ1-6 | TRBV10-3 | CAVSESAGDTNSPLHF
TRBJ2-4 | TRBV6-2/TRBV6-3 | CASRGTGWENIQYF
TRBJ2-1 | TRBV7-3 | CASSPTLSSYNEQFF
TRBJ1-2 | TRBV6-5 | CASSYATPVYGYTF
TRBJ2-7 | TRBV20-1 | CSARALPGQGVNEQYF
TRBJ2-5 | TRBV20-1 | CSATWGQETQYF
TRBJ2-2 | TRBV28 | CANSPYTGELFF
TRBJ1-5 | TRBV2 | CASRRGDNSNQPQHF
TRBJ2-2 | TRBV12-3/TRBV12-4 | CASSPRLAGGITGELFF
TRBJ2-1 | TRBV3-1 | CASSHRGSPSYNEQFF
TRBJ2-5 | TRBV5-1 | CASSLEPNRETQYF
TRBJ2-2 | TRBV29-1 | CSVLTGELFF
NA | TRBV20-1 | CSARGGTADSYNEQYF
NA | TRBV20-1 | CSARGQPTYEQYF
TRBJ2-1 | TRBV20-1 | CSAHSSGGISYNEQFF
TRBJ1-5 | TRBV20-1 | CSARDGTGDQPQHF
TRBJ2-7 | TRBV20-1 | CSAGHLRPGDFSYEQYF
TRBJ2-1 | TRBV29-1 | CSAGTEEFF
TRBJ1-4 | TRBV5-5 | CASRGDSFSTSEKLFF
TRBJ2-7 | TRBV7-9 | CASRIVGQGPWYF
NA | TRBV7-2 | CASTLGRGTQETQYF
TRBJ2-4 | TRBV29-1 | CSVSQGLGKNIQYF
TRBJ2-3 | TRBV14 | CASSGPRRGDTQYF
TRBJ1-1 | TRBV5-1 | CASSLDRLNTEAFF
TRBJ2-5 | TRBV10-3 | CATGGSGGPRGTQYF
TRBJ1-2 | TRBV3-1 | CASSPTGRDGYTF
TRBJ2-1 | TRBV3-1 | CASSQVPRNEQFF
TRBJ2-5 | TRBV20-1 | CSALSPGSRETQYF
NA | TRBV29-1 | CSVGDGTKGYEQYF
TRBJ2-7 | TRBV7-7 | CASSSVPGGYEQYF
TRBJ2-1 | TRBV7-2 | CASSSPLAVRRNEQFF
TRBJ1-2 | TRBV4-2 | CASSQGGTGAYGYTF
TRBJ2-5 | TRBV9 | CASSVRRGGTLGTQYF
TRBJ2-7 | TRBV29-1 | CSVGGRSLYEQYF
TRBJ2-2 | TRBV2 | CASSNRGDTGELFF
TRBJ2-5 | TRBV12-3/TRBV12-4 | CASTLRTSGTQYF
TRBJ2-5 | TRBV14 | CASSRGLSAETQYF